These T cell receptor beta chains were read from a single sample in a study of lymphopenia after photon versus proton radiotherapy. The protocol was immunoSEQ multiplex PCR, while the TCRdb copy is restricted to in-frame clones and leaves out a portion. Here the sample spans 6,500 to 8,000 clones, just under 90% being singletons. Source: peripheral blood, taken from a patient treated with photon-based radiotherapy. These receptor sequences come from a man between 60 and 75 years old with cholangiocarcinoma. CDR3s include the opening cysteine and the closing phenylalanine or tryptophan. Each record gives: J gene, V gene, D gene, clone size, CDR3 protein, CDR3 DNA. A D gene is named only where the DNA matches it firmly. Part of the rows lack a size; the others show once, few, many or a class for expanded clones.

TRBJ2-4 TRBV9 . . CASSPKYGENIQYF TGTGCCAGCAGCCCTAAGTACGGCGAAAACATTCAGTACTTC
TRBJ2-2 TRBV27 . . CASSARANNVNTGELFF TGTGCCAGCAGTGCGCGGGCCAATAACGTCAACACCGGGGAGCTGTTTTTT
TRBJ2-1 TRBV27 TRBD2 . CASRPTAGVALSSYNEQFF TGTGCCAGCAGACCAACAGCGGGGGTGGCCCTGAGCTCCTACAATGAGCAGTTCTTC
TRBJ1-2 TRBV11-2 . . CASSLDPASTYGYTF TGTGCCAGCAGCTTAGATCCCGCTAGTACCTATGGCTACACCTTC
TRBJ1-5 TRBV15 TRBD1 . CATGGLDSNQPQHF TGTGCCACAGGGGGCCTGGATAGCAATCAGCCCCAGCATTTT
TRBJ2-7 TRBV7-8 . . CASSLERRGYEQYF TGTGCCAGCAGCTTAGAACGGAGGGGGTACGAGCAGTACTTC
TRBJ1-2 TRBV6-1 . . CASSVEPGTNYGYTF TGTGCCAGCAGTGTAGAGCCGGGGACGAACTATGGCTACACCTTC
TRBJ1-2 TRBV2 . . CASSVEEYGYTF TGTGCCAGCAGTGTCGAAGAATATGGCTACACCTTC
TRBJ2-3 TRBV28 . . CASSGPLDSRGYF TGTGCCAGCAGTGGACCACTGGACAGTCGGGGGTATTTT
TRBJ1-4 TRBV28 . . CASRSGAVDEKLFF TGTGCCAGCAGATCAGGGGCGGTGGATGAAAAACTGTTTTTT
TRBJ2-7 TRBV9 . . CASSPGSSRAGDEQYF TGTGCCAGCAGCCCCGGTTCGTCGCGCGCGGGTGACGAGCAGTACTTC
TRBJ2-5 TRBV6-1 TRBD1 . CASSLDRGWETQYF TGTGCCAGCAGTCTGGACAGGGGATGGGAGACCCAGTACTTC
TRBJ1-4 TRBV9 . . CASSEGPTTTNEKLFF TGTGCCAGCAGCGAGGGACCTACGACAACTAATGAAAAACTGTTTTTT
TRBJ2-2 TRBV7-9 . once CASSLASRGLDTGELFF TGTGCCAGCAGCTTAGCCTCCCGGGGCCTGGACACCGGGGAGCTGTTTTTT
TRBJ1-6 TRBV4-3 . once CASSQEQGLRNSPLHF TGCGCCAGCAGCCAAGAACAGGGCTTACGGAATTCACCCCTCCACTTT
TRBJ2-6 TRBV7-9 . once CASSPISGAGSGANVLTF TGTGCCAGCAGCCCTATATCCGGGGCTGGCTCGGGGGCCAACGTCCTGACTTTC